One sample yielded the 30 T cell receptor beta chains listed below, sequenced in a study of OX40 agonist ivuxolimab in advanced cancers. Sequencing used immunoSEQ multiplex PCR; TCRdb keeps in-frame clones, though not all of them. The table lists tens of thousands of clones, roughly 82% of them singletons. The specimen was CD4+ or CD8+ T cells sorted from blood, collected in a trial of the OX40 agonist ivuxolimab. All receptors derive from an adult with an advanced solid tumor such as melanoma, head and neck, liver or kidney cancer.

This clone has a single count. The V gene is TRBV27, the J gene TRBJ2-2; unclear D gene. The germline V gene has CDR1 MNHEY and CDR2 SMNVEV (reference sequence). The CDR3 has 15 residues. Trimming removed 1 base at V and 1 base at J, with 7 bases between. The CDR3 sequence is CASSLFGRNTGELFF. CDR3 in DNA: TGTGCCAGCAGTTTATTCGGACGGAACACCGGGGAGCTGTTTTTT.

Only a few counts were recorded for this clone. The rearrangement joins TRBV5-6 to TRBJ2-5, with 7 bases aligning to TRBD1. The CDR3 totals 15 residues. J was trimmed by 4 bases and V by 0 bases; bases with no gene match: 6. Germline assignment: CDR1 SGHDT and CDR2 YYEEEE. The CDR3 DNA reads as TGTGCCAGCAGCTTGGCGGGCGCAGGGGGAGAGACCCAGTACTTC. This translates into CASSLAGAGGETQYF.

The rearrangement links TRBV7-2 to TRBJ2-7; possibly TRBD2 for D (5 bases). This CDR3 has 13 amino acids. Trimming removed 2 bases at V and 6 bases at J, with 11 bases between. Germline values: CDR1 SGHTA, CDR2 FQGNSA. The CDR3 DNA follows: TGTGCCAGCAGCTTATTGACTACGCTCGAGCAGTACTTC. Its protein product is CASSLLTTLEQYF. The full variable domain, with the rest looked up from reference TRBV7-2 and TRBJ2-7, is GAGVSQSPSNKVTEKGKDVELRCDPISGHTALYWYRQSLGQGLEFLIYFQGNSAPDKSGLPSDRFSAERTGGSVSTLTIQRTQQEDSAVYLCASSLLTTLEQYFGPGTRLTVT.

This chain's CDR3 is CASSLISGADTQYF. CDR3 in DNA: TGCGCCAGCAGCTTGATCTCGGGGGCAGATACGCAGTATTTT. V and J are TRBV5-1 and TRBJ2-3, with D perhaps matching TRBD2 (6 bases). Germline-derived CDR1 and CDR2 are SGHRS and YFSETQ. V was trimmed by 1 base and J by 4 bases, leaving 10 bases between them. The CDR3 is 14 amino acids. Variable domain in full (rest from reference TRBV5-1 and TRBJ2-3): KAGVTQTPRYLIKTRGQQVTLSCSPISGHRSVSWYQQTPGQGLQFLFEYFSETQRNKGNFPGRFSGRQFSNSRSEMNVSTLELGDSALYLCASSLISGADTQYFGPGTRLTVL.

This chain uses TRBV7-2 with TRBJ2-1; 9 nucleotides align to TRBD2. Germline V gene sequence: CDR1 SGHTA, CDR2 FQGNSA. The CDR3 totals 15 residues. The V and J ends lost 4 bases and 9 bases, in that order; junction bases with no gene match: 10. The CDR3 nucleotides are TGTGCCAGCAGCTCAAGGACTAGCGCCCGAGGTGAGCAGTTCTTC. The encoded protein is CASSSRTSARGEQFF.

The chain links TRBV6-5 to TRBJ1-6; a possible D gene is TRBD1 (6 bases). Germline-derived CDR1 and CDR2 are MNHEY and SVGAGI. Trimming cost V 10 bases and J 8 bases, with 15 bases left between them. The CDR3 totals 13 residues. CDR3 loop: CATQGAEDSPLHF. CDR3 coding DNA: TGTGCCACACAGGGAGCCGAGGATTCACCCCTCCACTTT.

The rearrangement links TRBV11-2 to TRBJ2-7; 7 bases map to TRBD1. Germline values: CDR1 SGHAT, CDR2 FQNNGV. The CDR3 is made up of 15 amino acids. V lost 5 bases to trimming and J lost 5 bases; unmatched junction nucleotides: 12. CDR3 residues: CASSPGPDRVDEQYF. Written as DNA, the CDR3 is TGTGCCAGCAGCCCAGGCCCTGACAGGGTCGACGAGCAGTACTTC.

This clone was detected only once. The genes are TRBV7-2 and TRBJ1-2, with D unresolved. This CDR3 comprises 13 residues. The V gene lost 5 bases and the J gene lost 4 bases, with 11 bases spanning the gap. CDR1 is SGHTA and CDR2 is FQGNSA in the germline V gene. The DNA of the CDR3 is TGTGCCAGCAGCCCTCCGGGCCGCTATGGCTACACCTTC. It codes for CASSPPGRYGYTF.

The gene calls are TRBV7-3 and TRBJ1-2, with a possible D match to TRBD1 (5 bases). The germline CDR1 and CDR2 sequences are SGHTA and FQGTGA. The CDR3 runs 12 residues. V was trimmed by 2 bases and J by 7 bases, leaving 8 bases between them. CDR3 region: CASSLGGAGYTF. The CDR3 region has the DNA TGTGCCAGCAGCTTAGGTGGGGCTGGCTACACCTTC.

DNA of the CDR3: TGTGCCTGGAGTATCCGGGCTACATATGGCTACACCTTC. Translation gives CAWSIRATYGYTF. The rearrangement uses TRBV30 and TRBJ1-2; D unresolved. Trimming removed 2 bases from V and 5 bases from J, with 12 bases in between. The CDR3 covers 13 residues. Germline V gives CDR1 GTSNPN, CDR2 SVGIG (reference sequence).

The chain combines TRBV5-1 with TRBJ2-5; D is possibly TRBD2 (6 bases). This CDR3 is built from 14 residues. The germline V gene encodes CDR1 SGHRS and CDR2 YFSETQ. The V and J ends lost 4 bases and 5 bases respectively, with 15 bases between them. The CDR3 spells CASSNQGGGETQYF. CDR3 DNA: TGCGCCAGCAGCAATCAGGGAGGCGGGGAGACCCAGTACTTC.

The V and J genes are TRBV7-6 and TRBJ2-7, with unresolved D. CDR1 and CDR2 (germline): SGHVS, FNYEAQ. The CDR3 is 13 amino acids. Trimming pared 1 base from V and 2 bases from J, leaving 6 bases between. DNA for the CDR3: TGTGCCAGCAGCTTAGGGCCCCCCTACGAGCAGTACTTC. Translation: CASSLGPPYEQYF.

The chain uses TRBV29-1 and TRBJ1-2; D not certain. This CDR3 comprises 12 residues. Germline assignment: CDR1 SQVTM and CDR2 ANQGSEA. Deletions cut 7 bases from V and 4 bases from J, with 13 bases between. CDR3 in DNA: TGCAGCGGGTCGGAGGCCGGCTATGGCTACACCTTC. Its protein is CSGSEAGYGYTF.

The chain has TRBV14 and TRBJ2-1, with 12 bases fitting TRBD2. The V segment lost 0 bases and the J segment 2 bases; nucleotides outside the gene matches: 5. The germline V gene encodes CDR1 SGHDN and CDR2 FVKESK. The CDR3 is 18 residues long. The CDR3 spells CASSQDATSGGPYNEQFF. The DNA for the CDR3 is TGTGCCAGCAGCCAAGATGCGACTAGCGGGGGCCCCTACAATGAGCAGTTCTTC.

The chain is built from TRBV9 and TRBJ2-2, with D perhaps matching TRBD1 (7 bases). The CDR3 runs 18 residues. V was pared by 0 bases and J by 2 bases, with 17 bases between. The germline gives CDR1 SGDLS, CDR2 YYNGEE. The CDR3 loop reads CASSVAIRQGGNTGELFF. The DNA of the CDR3 is TGTGCCAGCAGCGTAGCTATAAGGCAGGGGGGTAACACCGGGGAGCTGTTTTTT.

This sequence joins TRBV4-2 and TRBJ1-2; TRBD1 matches 10 bases. Germline CDR1 LGHNA, CDR2 YNFKEQ. The ends lost 0 bases at V and 3 bases at J; junction bases unmatched: 10. This CDR3 is built from 18 residues. This CDR3 is CASSQEDATGGIHYGYTF. DNA for the CDR3: TGTGCCAGCAGCCAAGAGGACGCGACAGGGGGCATCCACTATGGCTACACCTTC.

The CDR3 DNA is TGTGCCAGCAGCTTTCCCCGAGGCACGTGGGTATTGGACGAGCAGTACTTC. Amino acid sequence: CASSFPRGTWVLDEQYF. The chain is built from TRBV7-9 and TRBJ2-7, with unresolved D. V dropped 3 bases and J dropped 5 bases, with 23 bases sitting between them. This CDR3 contains 17 residues. Germline V gene data show CDR1 as SEHNR and CDR2 as FQNEAQ (reference sequence).

This chain links TRBV2 with TRBJ1-2, with TRBD1 identical over 8 bases. V lost 3 bases to trimming and J lost 4 bases; unmatched junction nucleotides: 4. Germline V gene data show CDR1 as SNHLY and CDR2 as FYNNEI. The CDR3 is 14 amino acids. The CDR3 DNA is TGTGCCAGCAGTGACACAGGGGGTGCCTATGGCTACACCTTC. It codes for CASSDTGGAYGYTF.

J is TRBJ1-5 and V is TRBV10-3; no clear D gene. Trimming pared 0 bases from V and 0 bases from J, leaving 6 bases between. Germline V CDR1 and CDR2: ENHRY, SYGVKD. The CDR3 loop spans 15 amino acids. CDR3 sequence: CAISESLVSNQPQHF. The DNA for the CDR3 is TGTGCCATCAGTGAGTCGCTGGTTAGCAATCAGCCCCAGCATTTT.

The chain couples TRBV9 to TRBJ2-7; tentatively, D is TRBD2 (5 bases). Germline CDR1 and CDR2: SGDLS and YYNGEE. The CDR3 covers 14 residues. Trimming cost V 0 bases and J 5 bases, with 12 bases left between them. The CDR3 protein is CASSVGGGRDEQYF. The CDR3 nucleotides read TGTGCCAGCAGCGTAGGTGGAGGAAGGGACGAGCAGTACTTC.

This clone appeared once. The chain uses TRBV2 and TRBJ2-1; D unclear. Trimming took off 3 bases at V and 5 bases at J, with 11 bases between the two ends. Per germline, CDR1 SNHLY and CDR2 FYNNEI. The CDR3 sequence is 14 residues long. CDR3 in amino acids: CASSEGWDNNEQFF. CDR3 bases: TGTGCCAGCAGTGAGGGGTGGGATAACAATGAGCAGTTCTTC.

Details on this clone: The sample has other DNA sequences that encode this CDR3 too. This chain uses TRBV29-1 with TRBJ2-3; TRBD1 aligns across 10 bases. The junction had 3 bases not matched to a gene; V was cut back by 1 base and J by 2 bases. This CDR3 comprises 15 residues. Germline CDR1 and CDR2: SQVTM and ANQGSEA. The CDR3 DNA reads TGCAGCGTTGAAGGGGGACAGGGGTCCACAGATACGCAGTATTTT. Translation gives CSVEGGQGSTDTQYF.

This chain connects TRBV7-8 to TRBJ2-7, with 8 positions matching TRBD2. The CDR3 contains 17 residues. In germline, CDR1 is SGHVS, CDR2 FQNEAQ. With V trimmed by 2 bases and J by 0 bases, 9 bases remained unmatched. In DNA, the CDR3 is TGTGCCAGCAGCTTATCCTCGGGGGGGTCCAGCTCCTACGAGCAGTACTTC. Encoded protein: CASSLSSGGSSSYEQYF.

Here the CDR3 DNA reads TGCGCCAGCAGTCGCGAAGGACAGGGGCGCAACGAGCAGTACTTC. Translation gives CASSREGQGRNEQYF. The chain employs TRBV5-1 and TRBJ2-7; TRBD1 matches at 9 bases. Germline CDR1 and CDR2: SGHRS and YFSETQ. This CDR3 contains 15 residues. Trimming cost V 5 bases and J 5 bases; bases outside gene matches: 11. Supplemented by reference TRBV5-1 and TRBJ2-7, the full variable domain reads KAGVTQTPRYLIKTRGQQVTLSCSPISGHRSVSWYQQTPGQGLQFLFEYFSETQRNKGNFPGRFSGRQFSNSRSEMNVSTLELGDSALYLCASSREGQGRNEQYFGPGTRLTVT.

V is TRBV10-1 and J is TRBJ2-2; D is perhaps TRBD2 (6 bases). V gave up 0 bases and J gave up 3 bases, with 14 bases separating them. Germline CDR1 reads WNHNN; CDR2 reads SYGVQD (reference sequence). The CDR3 runs 17 residues. The CDR3 DNA reads as TGCGCCAGCAGTGAGTCGGAAGGAGGGAAGGACACCGGGGAGCTGTTTTTT. Its protein is CASSESEGGKDTGELFF.

The chain employs TRBV5-6 and TRBJ2-7; 13 bases match TRBD2. Germline V gene lookup returns CDR1 SGHDT and CDR2 YYEEEE. This CDR3 region has 18 residues. V gave up 0 bases and J gave up 4 bases; unmatched junction bases: 10. Written as DNA, the CDR3 is TGTGCCAGCAGCTTGGAAGGACTAGCGGGAGCCCCCGAATACGAGCAGTACTTC. This encodes CASSLEGLAGAPEYEQYF.

This chain links TRBV4-2 with TRBJ2-7, with D unresolved. Germline assignment: CDR1 LGHNA and CDR2 YNFKEQ. The CDR3 has 14 residues. The germline V and J ends were trimmed by 2 bases and 1 base, with 9 bases remaining between them. The CDR3 is CASSQQAKSYEQYF. The CDR3 DNA reads as TGTGCCAGCAGCCAACAGGCGAAGTCCTACGAGCAGTACTTC.

The rearrangement uses TRBV7-8 and TRBJ1-2; 11 bases are a match to TRBD1. This CDR3 comprises 16 residues. The germline V gene encodes CDR1 SGHVS and CDR2 FQNEAQ. V shed 4 bases and J 6 bases; nucleotides not matched to a gene: 10. Here the CDR3 DNA reads TGTGCCAGCAGCTCAACACCGGGACAGGGGGTGAATGGCTACACCTTC. Translation gives CASSSTPGQGVNGYTF.

The chain is built from TRBV6-1 and TRBJ1-2; D is unclear. V was shortened by 6 bases and J by 8 bases, with 13 bases between the two germline ends. The germline V gene encodes CDR1 MNHNS and CDR2 SASEGT. This CDR3 has 12 amino acids. CDR3 bases: TGTGCCAGCAGCAACTTGGCTTTAGGCTACACCTTC. Protein sequence: CASSNLALGYTF.

This sequence joins TRBV14 and TRBJ2-3; a possible D gene is TRBD2 (6 bases). The CDR3 spans 17 residues. V lost 1 base to trimming and J lost 3 bases, with 17 bases between them. CDR1 and CDR2 (germline): SGHDN, FVKESK. The CDR3 DNA follows: TGTGCCAGCAGCCAAGCAAAGCGGGCTTCTTATACAGATACGCAGTATTTT. This sequence encodes CASSQAKRASYTDTQYF.